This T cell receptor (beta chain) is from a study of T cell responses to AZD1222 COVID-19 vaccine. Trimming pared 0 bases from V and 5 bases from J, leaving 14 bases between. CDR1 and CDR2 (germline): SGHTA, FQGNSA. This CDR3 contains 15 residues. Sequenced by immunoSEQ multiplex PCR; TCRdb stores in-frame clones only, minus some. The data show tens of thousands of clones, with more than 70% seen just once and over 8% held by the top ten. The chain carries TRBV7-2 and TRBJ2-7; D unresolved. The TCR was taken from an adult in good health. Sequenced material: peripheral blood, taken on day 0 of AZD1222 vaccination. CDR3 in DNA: TGTGCCAGCAGCTTAGCACGCCCACGTCCCGACGAGCAGTACTTC. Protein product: CASSLARPRPDEQYF.